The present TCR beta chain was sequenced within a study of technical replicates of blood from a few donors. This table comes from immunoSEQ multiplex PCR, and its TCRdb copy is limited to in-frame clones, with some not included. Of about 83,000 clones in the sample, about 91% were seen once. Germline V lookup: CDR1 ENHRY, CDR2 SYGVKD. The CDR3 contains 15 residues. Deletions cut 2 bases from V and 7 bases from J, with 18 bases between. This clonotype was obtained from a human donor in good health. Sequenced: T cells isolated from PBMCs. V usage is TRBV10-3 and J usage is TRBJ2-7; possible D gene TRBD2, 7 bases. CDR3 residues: CAISEVHREGGEQYF. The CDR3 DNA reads TGTGCCATCAGTGAGGTTCACAGGGAGGGGGGTGAGCAGTACTTC.